This TCR beta chain was profiled in a study of technical replicates of blood from a few donors. Trimming stripped 6 bases from V and 10 bases from J, with 15 bases between. The CDR3 runs 12 residues. Per germline, CDR1 MNHNS and CDR2 SASEGT. This clone was counted a single time. Measured with immunoSEQ multiplex PCR; TCRdb has only the in-frame clones, and not every one. This sample has under 85,000 clones, with about 97% found just once. The rearrangement joins TRBV6-1 to TRBJ1-1; perhaps TRBD1 as D (6 bases). The clonotype was recovered from a human donor in good health. Sequenced input: T cells isolated from PBMCs. CDR3 region: CASRPHRVAAFF. For the CDR3, the DNA is TGTGCCAGCAGGCCCCACAGGGTCGCAGCTTTCTTT.